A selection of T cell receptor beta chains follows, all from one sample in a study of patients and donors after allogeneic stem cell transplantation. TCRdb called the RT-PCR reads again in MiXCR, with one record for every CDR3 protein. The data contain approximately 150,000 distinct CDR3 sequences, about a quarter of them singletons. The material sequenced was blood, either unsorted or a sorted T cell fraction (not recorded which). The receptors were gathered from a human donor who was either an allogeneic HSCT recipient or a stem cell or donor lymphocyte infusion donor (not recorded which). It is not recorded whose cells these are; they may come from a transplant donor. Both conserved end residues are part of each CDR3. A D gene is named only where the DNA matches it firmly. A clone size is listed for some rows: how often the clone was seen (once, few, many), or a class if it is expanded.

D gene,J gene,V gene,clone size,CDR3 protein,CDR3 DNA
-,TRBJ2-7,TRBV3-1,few,CASSQRTSYEQYF,TGTGCCAGCAGCCAGCGGACATCCTACGAGCAGTACTTC
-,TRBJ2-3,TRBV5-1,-,CASSRLAYTSTDTQYF,TGCGCCAGCAGCCGACTGGCGTACACTAGCACAGATACGCAGTATTTT
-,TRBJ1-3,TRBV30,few,CAWREGSSGNTIYF,TGTGCCTGGAGGGAAGGAAGCTCTGGAAACACCATATATTTT
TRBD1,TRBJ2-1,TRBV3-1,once,CASSHPGGTGRYNEQFF,TGTGCCAGCAGCCATCCCGGAGGGACAGGTCGTTACAATGAGCAGTTCTTC
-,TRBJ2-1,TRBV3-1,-,CASSQGRRSSYNEQFF,TGTGCCAGCAGCCAGGGACGCAGGAGCTCCTACAATGAGCAGTTCTTC
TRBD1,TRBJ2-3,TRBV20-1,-,CSASRDSSYDTQYF,TGCAGTGCTAGCCGGGACAGCTCGTACGATACGCAGTATTTT
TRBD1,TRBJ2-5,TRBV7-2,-,CASSLATAGGQETQYF,TGTGCCAGCAGCTTAGCTACCGCAGGGGGCCAAGAGACCCAGTACTTC
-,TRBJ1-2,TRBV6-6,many,CASSYLVRPYGYTF,TGTGCCAGCAGTTACTTGGTCAGACCCTATGGCTACACCTTC
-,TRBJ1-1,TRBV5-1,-,CASSPFPENTEAFF,TGCGCCAGCAGTCCCTTCCCAGAAAACACTGAAGCTTTCTTT
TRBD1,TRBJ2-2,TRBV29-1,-,CSVNRGNPTGELFF,TGCAGCGTGAACAGGGGAAATCCCACCGGGGAGCTGTTTTTT
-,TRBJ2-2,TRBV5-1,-,CASSLASANTGELFF,TGCGCCAGCAGCTTGGCTAGCGCGAACACCGGGGAGCTGTTTTTT